The 13 T cell receptor beta chains below were found in one sample sequenced in a study of blood T cell repertoires in COVID-19. Assay used: immunoSEQ multiplex PCR; TCRdb lists only in-frame clones, some missing. The sample includes 200,000 or so clones, about 88% of them seen just once. The sequenced sample was peripheral blood. The receptors were gathered from a man aged 35-49 years with active or convalescent COVID-19.

The chain recombines TRBV27 with TRBJ2-3, with a weak D call TRBD2 (6 bases). CDR1 and CDR2 from the germline V gene are MNHEY and SMNVEV (reference sequence). The CDR3 loop spans 15 amino acids. Trimming took 4 bases from V and 1 from J, leaving 12 bases between them. The CDR3 sequence: CASSYRGSRTDTQYF. Written as DNA, the CDR3 is TGTGCCAGCAGTTACCGGGGGAGCCGCACAGATACGCAGTATTTT.

The gene calls are TRBV5-1 and TRBJ2-6; tentatively, D is TRBD2 (6 bases). The CDR3 totals 15 residues. Germline V CDR1 and CDR2: SGHRS, YFSETQ. Trimming cost V 4 bases and J 6 bases, with 14 bases left between them. CDR3 bases: TGCGCCAGCAGCCGGGACTCCCCGGCGGCCAACGTCCTGACTTTC. Its protein is CASSRDSPAANVLTF.

V gene TRBV28 combines with J gene TRBJ1-1; D might be TRBD1 (6 bases). V lost 6 bases and J lost 4, with 15 bases in between. The CDR3 is made up of 14 amino acids. From germline, CDR1 is MDHEN and CDR2 SYDVKM. CDR3 residues: CASREQGFGTEAFF. The DNA of the CDR3 is TGTGCCAGCAGAGAACAGGGTTTTGGCACTGAAGCTTTCTTT.

V gene TRBV28 combines with J gene TRBJ1-5; D remains unclear. The CDR3 loop spans 15 amino acids. CDR1 MDHEN and CDR2 SYDVKM come from the germline V gene. V gave up 5 bases and J gave up 3 bases, with 14 bases separating them. This CDR3 reads CASSAHGFTNQPQHF. As DNA, the CDR3 is TGTGCCAGCAGTGCCCACGGGTTTACCAATCAGCCCCAGCATTTT.

This clone was seen a handful of times. This chain joins TRBV7-6 and TRBJ2-2, with D tentatively TRBD2 (5 bases). V was cut by 6 bases and J by 8 bases, with 16 bases left in between. Per germline, CDR1 SGHVS and CDR2 FNYEAQ. The CDR3 totals 14 residues. Here the CDR3 reads CASRITPGGGELFF. The CDR3 nucleotides read TGTGCCAGCAGGATCACTCCCGGCGGGGGGGAGCTGTTTTTT.

This chain links TRBV9 with TRBJ1-6; 7 bases map to TRBD1. V was pared by 4 bases and J by 11 bases, with 9 bases of the junction left unmatched. The CDR3 length is 14 residues. Germline V gene sequence: CDR1 SGDLS, CDR2 YYNGEE. The DNA of the CDR3 is TGTGCCAGCAGCCCAACAGGGGACTTTACACCCCTCCACTTT. As protein: CASSPTGDFTPLHF.

The gene calls are TRBV24-1 and TRBJ2-1; 10 bases fit TRBD1. Germline V gene sequence: CDR1 KGHDR, CDR2 SFDVKD. This CDR3 contains 13 residues. J gave up 7 bases and V 10 bases, and 6 bases lay outside the gene matches. The CDR3: CATGTGARNEQFF. As DNA, the CDR3 is TGTGCCACTGGGACAGGGGCGAGAAATGAGCAGTTCTTC.

The chain joins TRBV9 to TRBJ2-1; 7 nucleotides line up with TRBD2. Germline V CDR1 and CDR2: SGDLS, YYNGEE. The CDR3 runs 17 residues. V gave up 4 bases and J gave up 1 base; unmatched junction bases: 11. The CDR3 nucleotides read TGTGCCAGCAGCCCGCTCGGCGGGAGTGCATCCTACAATGAGCAGTTCTTC. It is translated as CASSPLGGSASYNEQFF.

This clone was picked up one time. The chain combines TRBV6-5 with TRBJ1-2, with D perhaps TRBD1 (6 bases). The ends were cut back, 7 bases at V and 2 bases at J, with 17 bases in the middle. The germline V gene encodes CDR1 MNHEY and CDR2 SVGAGI. The CDR3 is 15 amino acids. The CDR3 nucleotides are TGTGCCAGCAAGACGGGACATACCCCCAACTATGGCTACACCTTC. It encodes CASKTGHTPNYGYTF.

The chain links TRBV6-5 to TRBJ2-1, with a tentative D call TRBD1 (6 bases). Germline V gene sequence: CDR1 MNHEY, CDR2 SVGAGI. The V and J ends lost 2 bases and 2 bases respectively, with 13 bases between them. CDR3 length: 16 amino acids. The CDR3 region has the DNA TGTGCCAGCAGTTACAGGCAGGGGAATCCCTACAATGAGCAGTTCTTC. As protein: CASSYRQGNPYNEQFF.

In DNA form, the CDR3 reads TGTGCCAGCAGCGGCTGGTTAGCCTCTGGAAACACCATATATTTT. It specifies CASSGWLASGNTIYF. V and J are TRBV11-2 and TRBJ1-3; D gene ambiguous. The CDR3 totals 15 residues. The ends were cut back, 5 bases at V and 0 bases at J, with 11 bases in the middle. Germline CDR1 and CDR2: SGHAT and FQNNGV.

The sample holds a few counts of this clone. This chain links TRBV4-1 with TRBJ2-5, with D possibly matching TRBD2 (6 bases). CDR1 and CDR2 from the germline V gene are MGHRA and YSYEKL. The CDR3 is 14 residues long. V was trimmed by 4 bases and J by 5 bases, leaving 14 bases between them. The CDR3 nucleotides read TGCGCCAGCAGCCTCCAACAGGAGGGGGAGACCCAGTACTTC. Its translation is CASSLQQEGETQYF.

J is TRBJ2-7 and V is TRBV30, with D perhaps matching TRBD1 (5 bases). Germline V CDR1 and CDR2: GTSNPN, SVGIG (reference sequence). The CDR3 is 12 amino acids. V shed 4 bases and J shed 9 bases, with 16 bases lying between them. This CDR3 reads CAWMASGLGQYF. CDR3 bases: TGTGCCTGGATGGCGTCAGGGCTTGGGCAGTACTTC.